These T cell receptor beta chains were read from a single sample in a study of blood T cell repertoires in COVID-19. The protocol was immunoSEQ multiplex PCR, while the TCRdb copy is restricted to in-frame clones and leaves out a portion. This table holds some 77,000 clones, about 83% found once. Sequenced input: peripheral blood. The source of these receptors is a man aged 25 to 40 with acute or convalescent COVID-19. CDR3s include the opening cysteine and the closing phenylalanine or tryptophan. A D gene is named only where the DNA matches it firmly. Only some rows state a clone size, as once, few, many or a class for expanded clones.

J gene	V gene	D gene	clone size	CDR3 protein	CDR3 DNA
TRBJ2-7	TRBV5-3	NA	NA	CARTGTRVYEQYF	TGTGCCAGAACCGGGACAAGGGTCTACGAGCAGTACTTC
TRBJ2-7	TRBV4-1	NA	NA	CASSQGRGRGTLGYEQYF	TGCGCCAGCAGCCAAGGGCGGGGGCGCGGTACCCTTGGCTACGAGCAGTACTTC
TRBJ2-7	TRBV10-1	TRBD2	few	CASSEGASGAYEQYF	TGCGCCAGCAGTGAAGGGGCTAGCGGGGCCTACGAGCAGTACTTC
TRBJ2-5	TRBV28	TRBD2	NA	CASTPWLAGETQYF	TGTGCCAGCACCCCATGGCTAGCGGGAGAGACCCAGTACTTC
TRBJ2-1	TRBV10-1	TRBD2	few	CASSESRGITRREQFF	TGCGCCAGCAGTGAGTCGCGGGGGATTACCCGGAGGGAGCAGTTCTTC
TRBJ2-1	TRBV27	NA	NA	CASSLSGVGYNEQFF	TGTGCCAGCAGTTTATCAGGGGTGGGCTACAATGAGCAGTTCTTC
TRBJ2-2	TRBV28	NA	NA	CASSFGYANTGELFF	TGTGCCAGCAGTTTCGGGTACGCGAACACCGGGGAGCTGTTTTTT
TRBJ2-2	TRBV7-2	NA	NA	CASSLNGLAYNTGELFF	TGTGCCAGCAGCTTAAATGGGCTAGCCTATAACACCGGGGAGCTGTTTTTT
TRBJ1-4	TRBV28	TRBD1	NA	CASRKQTGYNEKLFF	TGTGCCAGCAGGAAACAGACAGGGTATAATGAAAAACTGTTTTTT
TRBJ2-7	TRBV4-1	TRBD2	few	CASSPRASGNYEQYF	TGCGCCAGCAGCCCGAGAGCTAGCGGGAATTACGAGCAGTACTTC
TRBJ2-3	TRBV5-5	TRBD2	NA	CASSSRGGSGDTQYF	TGTGCCAGCAGCTCTCGTGGCGGGAGCGGAGATACGCAGTATTTT
TRBJ2-1	TRBV5-1	TRBD1	NA	CASSPDTGTDYNEQFF	TGCGCCAGCAGCCCTGATACCGGGACAGACTACAATGAGCAGTTCTTC
TRBJ2-1	TRBV27	TRBD2	NA	CASSRTSGSSYNEQFF	TGTGCCAGCAGTAGGACTAGCGGGAGTTCCTACAATGAGCAGTTCTTC
TRBJ2-1	TRBV4-1	NA	NA	CASSQGRGEQFF	TGCGCCAGCAGCCAAGGCCGGGGGGAGCAGTTCTTC
TRBJ2-7	TRBV6-5	NA	NA	CASRTSYEQYF	TGTGCCAGCAGAACATCCTACGAGCAGTACTTC
TRBJ1-3	TRBV4-1	NA	NA	CASSQGTTGNTIYF	TGCGCCAGCAGCCAAGGGACAACTGGAAACACCATATATTTT
TRBJ1-5	TRBV6-1	TRBD1	NA	CASSETGGGNQPQHF	TGTGCCAGCAGTGAGACAGGGGGCGGCAATCAGCCCCAGCATTTT
TRBJ2-5	TRBV7-9	TRBD1	NA	CASSLGQGRKNQYF	TGTGCCAGCAGCTTAGGACAGGGGAGGAAGAACCAGTACTTC
TRBJ1-5	TRBV5-8	NA	NA	CASRLGRWSNQPQHF	TGTGCCAGCAGGTTAGGCAGGTGGAGCAATCAGCCCCAGCATTTT
TRBJ2-4	TRBV4-1	NA	NA	CASSQAPTRASKNIQYF	TGCGCCAGCAGCCAAGCGCCGACCAGGGCTTCCAAAAACATTCAGTACTTC
TRBJ1-6	TRBV20-1	NA	NA	CSASSSPLHF	TGCAGTGCCTCTAGCTCACCCCTCCACTTT
TRBJ1-2	TRBV5-4	NA	NA	CASSLPRDLGYTF	TGTGCCAGCAGCTTGCCCAGGGATCTTGGCTACACCTTC
TRBJ2-1	TRBV13	TRBD2	NA	CASLAGGGEQFF	TGTGCCAGCTTAGCGGGGGGTGGTGAGCAGTTCTTC
TRBJ2-5	TRBV21-1	NA	NA	CASTKLQRGLAEETQYF	TGTGCCAGCACCAAACTTCAGAGAGGACTAGCGGAAGAGACCCAGTACTTC
TRBJ2-2	TRBV11-2	NA	NA	CASSFTGSGELFF	TGTGCCAGCAGCTTTACAGGATCCGGGGAGCTGTTTTTT
TRBJ2-7	TRBV7-6	TRBD2	NA	CASSSGLAGSYEQYF	TGTGCCAGCAGCTCGGGACTAGCGGGAAGCTACGAGCAGTACTTC
TRBJ2-3	TRBV2	NA	NA	CASSEVRATTDTQYF	TGTGCCAGCAGTGAAGTGAGGGCCACTACAGATACGCAGTATTTT
TRBJ2-1	TRBV6-2/TRBV6-3	TRBD2	NA	CASSSPISSGRYNEQFF	TGTGCCAGCAGTTCCCCCATCTCTAGCGGGAGGTACAATGAGCAGTTCTTC
TRBJ2-1	TRBV4-1	TRBD2	NA	CASSRTTSSGDEQFF	TGCGCCAGCAGCCGCACGACTAGCTCGGGGGATGAGCAGTTCTTC
TRBJ2-7	TRBV5-1	TRBD2	NA	CASSGGAGGTASYEQYF	TGCGCCAGCAGCGGGGGTGCGGGGGGCACGGCGTCCTACGAGCAGTACTTC
TRBJ2-1	TRBV7-9	NA	NA	CASNPALGGRNGEQFF	TGTGCCAGCAACCCCGCCCTCGGAGGACGGAATGGTGAGCAGTTCTTC
TRBJ2-1	TRBV5-1	NA	few	CASSLEQFYNEQFF	TGCGCCAGCAGCTTGGAACAGTTCTACAATGAGCAGTTCTTC
TRBJ1-4	TRBV9	TRBD1	NA	CASSIRQGPGEKLFF	TGTGCCAGCAGCATCCGACAGGGGCCGGGTGAAAAACTGTTTTTT
TRBJ1-6	TRBV19	TRBD1	NA	CASSIWASTGGISPLHF	TGTGCCAGTAGTATTTGGGCGTCCACAGGGGGTATTTCACCCCTCCACTTT
TRBJ2-1	TRBV10-1	TRBD2	NA	CASSELAGGNEQFF	TGCGCCAGCAGTGAGCTAGCGGGAGGTAATGAGCAGTTCTTC
TRBJ2-1	TRBV5-5	TRBD2	once	CASSSGLANYNEQFF	TGTGCCAGCAGCTCGGGACTAGCGAACTACAATGAGCAGTTCTTC
TRBJ1-5	TRBV27	NA	once	CAPPTIDGGLRNQPQHF	TGTGCCCCGCCCACAATCGACGGGGGGCTACGCAATCAGCCCCAGCATTTT
TRBJ1-6	TRBV6-5	TRBD1	NA	CASKRTGGTPLHF	TGTGCCAGCAAACGGACAGGGGGCACACCCCTCCACTTT